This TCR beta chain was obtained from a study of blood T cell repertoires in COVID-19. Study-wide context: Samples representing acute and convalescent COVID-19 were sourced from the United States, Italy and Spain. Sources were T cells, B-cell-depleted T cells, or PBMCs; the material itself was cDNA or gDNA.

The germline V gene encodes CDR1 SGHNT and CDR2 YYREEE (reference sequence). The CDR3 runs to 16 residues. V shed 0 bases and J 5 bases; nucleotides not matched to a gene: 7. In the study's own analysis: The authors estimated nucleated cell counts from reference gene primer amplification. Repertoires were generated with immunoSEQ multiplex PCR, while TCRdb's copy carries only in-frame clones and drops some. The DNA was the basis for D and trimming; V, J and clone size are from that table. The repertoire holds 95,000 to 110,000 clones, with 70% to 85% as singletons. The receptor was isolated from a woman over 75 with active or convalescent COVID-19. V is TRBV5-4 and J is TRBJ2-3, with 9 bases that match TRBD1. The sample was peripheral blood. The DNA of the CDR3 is TGTGCCAGCAGCTTGGCCCTTGGGACAGGGAAAGATACGCAGTATTTT. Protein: CASSLALGTGKDTQYF.